Detailed here is one T cell receptor (beta chain). This clonotype showed up many times. Its antigen is still unknown. The input lacks base qualities; no much larger clone sits a single base away. This was a case-control study nested in a cohort of healthcare workers in London, UK, who had nasopharyngeal swab PCR tests and blood samples taken every week. Healthcare workers were enrolled in the week of the UK lockdown, from 23 to 31 March 2020, and were followed every week for up to roughly 15 weeks. These data come from a study of early T cells in non-severe SARS-CoV-2 infection (dated by TCRdb to the early 2020s). As for the study more broadly: Bulk RNA from unsorted whole blood was used for TCR sequencing, so alpha and beta chains could not be paired.

The full study reports these points: VDJdb matching was skewed toward anti-spike CD8 responses and likely underestimated virus-specific expansions by missing private and CD4 specificities.

Library generation was performed with 5' RACE. For sequencing, a NextSeq 500 was employed. In the TCR library protocol, unique molecular identifiers were attached to individual cDNA molecules to correct for PCR bias and sequencing error. TCR alpha and beta chains were both sequenced, and the abundances of alpha and beta sequences in each sample were closely correlated with each other. The study's processing was this. Decombinator V4 was used to annotate TCR sequences for V gene, J gene and CDR3. Expanded TCRs were defined as changing significantly between any two time points under a Poisson model with p below 0.0001. TCR abundances were normalised to the total number of TCRs sequenced per sample and expressed as counts per million. TRAV1-2 paired with TRAJ12, TRAJ20 or TRAJ33 defined MAIT TCRs, while TRAV10 paired with TRAJ18 defined iNKT TCRs. A search of VDJdb, accessed on 1 November 2021, was run for TCRs annotated to CMV, EBV and SARS-CoV-2, with TCRs annotated for multiple antigens excluded. The public reads were reprocessed in TCRdb via fastp at Q25 and MiXCR, keeping in-frame beta chains. Entries that share a CDR3 protein sequence are merged under the most common genes and DNA. The V and J calls shown here were made by TCRdb, not taken from the authors' results. The table for this sample lists 40,000 to 45,000 distinct CDR3 sequences; approximately 6.2% of them were counted only once. Around 7.7% of the sample is in the top ten clones.

V loses 2 bases, J loses 2 bases, and the germline ends lie 6 bases apart. The CDR3 sequence holds 13 residues, the cysteine and phenylalanine included. The CDR3 DNA has 39 bases and is translated from base 1. CDR1 and CDR2 (GTSNPN, SVGIG) derive from the germline V gene (reference sequence). The sample in question was whole blood, obtained at baseline. The receptor's source is an adult who was a healthcare worker with PCR-confirmed SARS-CoV-2 infection or an uninfected control (not recorded which). The V gene is TRBV30 and the J gene is TRBJ2-2; the D gene remains uncertain. The bases are TGTGCCTGGAGTCTCCTCAACACCGGGGAGCTGTTTTTT. Translated, it gives CAWSLLNTGELFF.